The entry below describes one T cell receptor (beta chain). Its matching antigen is unknown. Study processing details: Filtering of immunoSEQ junctional sequences could not match full-length read filtering. Sequencing was performed with immunoSEQ multiplex PCR; in TCRdb, only in-frame clones are kept and a portion is missing. The V and J calls and clone size were taken over from that table, and D and trimming were inferred from the DNA. Of some 1,400,000 clones in the sample, roughly 96% were seen once. This entry comes from a study of shared clonotypes between healthy human individuals. Across the study: CD8 memory received one plate per donor, CD8 naive two, CD4 memory three and CD4 naive three.

Trimming removed 4 bases from V and 7 bases from J; junction bases left unmatched: 7. The CDR3 has 14 amino acids. The germline V gene encodes CDR1 LNHDA and CDR2 SQIVND (reference sequence). Broader study findings: In having few donors, the study represented limited genetic and exposure-history diversity.

Memory CD4+ cells were the fraction left after CD45RA+ naive selection. The sample taken for sequencing was naive CD4+ T cells sorted from blood. The subset denotes: CD45RA+ positively selected. This clonotype was obtained from a man in his thirties or forties in good health. The chain carries TRBV19 and TRBJ1-5, with 7 bases lining up with TRBD1. The CDR3 nucleotides read TGTGCCAGTAGTACATCACAGGGGCTACAGCCCCAGCATTTT. Translation gives CASSTSQGLQPQHF.